This T cell receptor beta chain was captured in a study of blood T cell repertoires in COVID-19. For the study at large: Nucleic acid was either cDNA or gDNA, and it came from T cells, B-cell-depleted T cells, or PBMCs.

Participants were aged roughly 18 to 90 years, lived in around 25 US areas, and enrolled virtually. Cohort assignment relied on participant-reported clinical history. Two negative PCRs, clearance, or symptom resolution had been documented for recovered Cohort 3 donors. Germline CDR1 and CDR2: KGHSH and LQKENI. Trimming took off 2 bases at V and 3 bases at J, with 7 bases between the two ends. The CDR3 covers 13 residues. TCRdb keeps only in-frame clones here, not all; method: immunoSEQ multiplex PCR. The data show more than 400,000 clones, about nine tenths seen once. The source of this sequence is a young woman who had recovered from COVID-19. This chain joins TRBV18 and TRBJ1-1; the D gene is possibly TRBD1 (5 bases). Specimen: PBMCs or T cells enriched from blood (not recorded which). The CDR3 DNA sequence: TGTGCCAGCTCACCAACCAGGGACACTGAAGCTTTCTTT. Encoded protein: CASSPTRDTEAFF.